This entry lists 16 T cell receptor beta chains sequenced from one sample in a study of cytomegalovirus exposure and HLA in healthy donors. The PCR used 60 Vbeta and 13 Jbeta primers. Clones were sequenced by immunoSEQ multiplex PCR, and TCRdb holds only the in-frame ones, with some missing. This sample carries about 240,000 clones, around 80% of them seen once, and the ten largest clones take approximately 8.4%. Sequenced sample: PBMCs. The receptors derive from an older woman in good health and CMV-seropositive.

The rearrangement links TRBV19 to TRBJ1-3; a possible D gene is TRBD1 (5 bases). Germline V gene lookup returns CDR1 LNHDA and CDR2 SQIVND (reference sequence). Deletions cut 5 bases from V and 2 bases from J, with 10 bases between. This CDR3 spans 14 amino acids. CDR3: CASSAPGAGNTIYF. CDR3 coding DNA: TGTGCCAGTAGTGCGCCGGGGGCTGGAAACACCATATATTTT.

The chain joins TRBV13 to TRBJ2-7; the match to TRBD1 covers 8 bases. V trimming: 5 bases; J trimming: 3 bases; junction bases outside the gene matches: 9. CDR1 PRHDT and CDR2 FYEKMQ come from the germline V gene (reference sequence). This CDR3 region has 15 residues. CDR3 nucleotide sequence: TGTGCCAGCAGCCCCCGCGGACAGGGCCACTACGAGCAGTACTTC. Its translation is CASSPRGQGHYEQYF.

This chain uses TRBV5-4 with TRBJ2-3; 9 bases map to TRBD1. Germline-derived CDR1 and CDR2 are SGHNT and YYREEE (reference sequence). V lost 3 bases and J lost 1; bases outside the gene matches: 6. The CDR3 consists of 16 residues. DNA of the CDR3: TGTGCCAGCAGCTCGGGACAGGGCTGGGGCACAGATACGCAGTATTTT. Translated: CASSSGQGWGTDTQYF.

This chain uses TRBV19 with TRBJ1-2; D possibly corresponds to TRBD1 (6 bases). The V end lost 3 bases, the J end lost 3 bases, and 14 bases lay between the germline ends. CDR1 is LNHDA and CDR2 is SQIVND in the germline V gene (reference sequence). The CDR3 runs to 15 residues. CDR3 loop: CASSIPGQLDYGYTF. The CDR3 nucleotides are TGTGCCAGTAGTATTCCAGGACAGCTGGACTATGGCTACACCTTC.

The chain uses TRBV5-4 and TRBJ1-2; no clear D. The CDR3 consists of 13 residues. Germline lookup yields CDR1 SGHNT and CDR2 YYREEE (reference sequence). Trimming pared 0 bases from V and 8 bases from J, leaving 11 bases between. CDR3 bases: TGTGCCAGCAGCTTGGCCGAGGTGAGCGGCTACACCTTC. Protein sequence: CASSLAEVSGYTF.

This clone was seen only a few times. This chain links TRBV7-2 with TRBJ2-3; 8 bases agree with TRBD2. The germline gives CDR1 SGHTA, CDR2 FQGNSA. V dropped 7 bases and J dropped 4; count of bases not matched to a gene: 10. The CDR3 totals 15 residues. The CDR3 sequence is CASNVGGRPADTQYF. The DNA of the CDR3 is TGTGCCAGCAATGTGGGCGGGAGGCCCGCAGATACGCAGTATTTT.

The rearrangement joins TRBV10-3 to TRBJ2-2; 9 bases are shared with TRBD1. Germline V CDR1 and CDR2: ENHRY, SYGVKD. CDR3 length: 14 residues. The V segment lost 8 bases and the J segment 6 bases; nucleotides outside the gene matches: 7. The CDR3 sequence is CAIPCGTGSGELFF. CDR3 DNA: TGTGCCATCCCTTGTGGGACAGGGTCCGGGGAGCTGTTTTTT.

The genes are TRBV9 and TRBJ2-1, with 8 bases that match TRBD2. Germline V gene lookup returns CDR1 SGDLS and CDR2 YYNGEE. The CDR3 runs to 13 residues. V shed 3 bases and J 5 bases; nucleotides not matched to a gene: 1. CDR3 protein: CASSGSGNNEQFF. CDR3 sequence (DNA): TGTGCCAGCAGCGGTAGCGGGAACAATGAGCAGTTCTTC.

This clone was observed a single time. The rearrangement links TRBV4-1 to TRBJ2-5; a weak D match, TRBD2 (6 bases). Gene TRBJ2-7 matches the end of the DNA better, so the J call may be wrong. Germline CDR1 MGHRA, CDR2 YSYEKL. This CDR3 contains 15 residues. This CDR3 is CASSQELARPYEQYF. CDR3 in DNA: TGCGCCAGCAGCCAAGAGCTAGCGAGACCCTACGAGCAGTACTTC.

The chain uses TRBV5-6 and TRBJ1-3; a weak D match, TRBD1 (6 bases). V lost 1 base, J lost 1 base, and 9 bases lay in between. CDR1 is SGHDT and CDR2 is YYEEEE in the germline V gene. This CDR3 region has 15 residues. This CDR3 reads CASSLTGLSGNTIYF. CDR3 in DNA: TGTGCCAGCAGCTTGACAGGGCTTTCTGGAAACACCATATATTTT.

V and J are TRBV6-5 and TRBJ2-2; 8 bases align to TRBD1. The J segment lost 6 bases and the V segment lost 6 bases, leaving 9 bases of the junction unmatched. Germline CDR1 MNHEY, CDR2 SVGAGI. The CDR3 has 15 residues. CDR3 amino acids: CASSPVTGVSGELFF. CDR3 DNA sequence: TGTGCCAGCAGCCCCGTGACAGGGGTCTCCGGGGAGCTGTTTTTT.

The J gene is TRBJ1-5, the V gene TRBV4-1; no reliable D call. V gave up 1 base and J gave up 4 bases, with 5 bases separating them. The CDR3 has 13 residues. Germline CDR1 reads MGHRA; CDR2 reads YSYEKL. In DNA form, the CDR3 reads TGCGCCAGCAGCCAAGGTCAAAATCAGCCCCAGCATTTT. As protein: CASSQGQNQPQHF.

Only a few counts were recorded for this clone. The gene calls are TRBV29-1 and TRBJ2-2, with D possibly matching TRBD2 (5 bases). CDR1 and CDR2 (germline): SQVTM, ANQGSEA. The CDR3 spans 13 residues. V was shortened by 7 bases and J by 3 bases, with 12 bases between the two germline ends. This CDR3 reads CSALLVDTGELFF. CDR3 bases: TGCAGCGCCTTACTAGTAGACACCGGGGAGCTGTTTTTT.

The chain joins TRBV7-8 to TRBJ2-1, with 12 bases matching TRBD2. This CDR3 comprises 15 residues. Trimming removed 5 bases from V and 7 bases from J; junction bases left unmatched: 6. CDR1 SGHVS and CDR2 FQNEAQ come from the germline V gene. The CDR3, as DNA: TGTGCCAGCAGCCACCGACTAGCGGGAGTGAATGAGCAGTTCTTC. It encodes CASSHRLAGVNEQFF. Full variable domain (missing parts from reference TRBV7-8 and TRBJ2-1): GAGVSQSPRYKVAKRGQDVALRCDPISGHVSLFWYQQALGQGPEFLTYFQNEAQLDKSGLPSDRFFAERPEGSVSTLKIQRTQQEDSAVYLCASSHRLAGVNEQFFGPGTRLTVL.

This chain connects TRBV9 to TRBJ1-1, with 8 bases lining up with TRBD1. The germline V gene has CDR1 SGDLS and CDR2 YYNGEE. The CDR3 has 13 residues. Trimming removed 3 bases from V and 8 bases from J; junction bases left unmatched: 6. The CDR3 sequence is CASSGSGGLEAFF. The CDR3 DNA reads TGTGCCAGCAGCGGCTCAGGGGGCCTGGAAGCTTTCTTT.

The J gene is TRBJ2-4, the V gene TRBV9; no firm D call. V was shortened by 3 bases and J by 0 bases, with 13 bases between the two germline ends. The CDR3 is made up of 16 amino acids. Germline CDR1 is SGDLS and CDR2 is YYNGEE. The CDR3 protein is CASSAFGASAKNIQYF. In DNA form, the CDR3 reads TGTGCCAGCAGCGCCTTCGGAGCTTCAGCCAAAAACATTCAGTACTTC.